The rows below give T cell receptor beta chains drawn from one sample of a study of shared clonotypes between healthy human individuals. Sequenced by immunoSEQ multiplex PCR; TCRdb stores in-frame clones only, minus some. The sample has 450,000 to 600,000 clones, 79% seen once; the top ten hold approximately 12%. Sequencing used PBMCs. The receptors originated from a woman aged 40 to 55 in good health. Some clones in this sample may be carry-over from other donors' samples. The CDR3 runs from the conserved cysteine through the conserved F or W. The order of the fields is D gene, V gene, J gene, CDR3 length, CDR3 DNA, CDR3 protein. D genes are given only for firm matches.

>NA|TRBV27|TRBJ2-2|16
TGTGCCAGCAGTTTATCGGGGGGCTCTCGGGCCGGGGAGCTGTTTTTT
CASSLSGGSRAGELFF
>TRBD2|TRBV6-6|TRBJ2-5|15
TGTGCCAGCAGTCTGACTAGCGGGAGATGGGAGACCCAGTACTTC
CASSLTSGRWETQYF
>TRBD1|TRBV13|TRBJ2-7|14
TGTGCCAGCAGCACCCGACAGGGCTCCTACGAGCAGTACTTC
CASSTRQGSYEQYF
>NA|TRBV28|TRBJ1-1|13
TGTGCCAGCAGCCAAGGAACGGACACTGAAGCTTTCTTT
CASSQGTDTEAFF
>NA|TRBV4-2|TRBJ2-1|13
TGTGCCAGCAGCCAAGTAGAACGCTATGAGCAGTTCTTC
CASSQVERYEQFF
>TRBD1|TRBV6-1|TRBJ1-1|13
TGTGCCAGTCAGGAATTACAGGGGCAGCAAGCTTTCTTT
CASQELQGQQAFF
>NA|TRBV7-2|TRBJ2-1|13
TGTGCCAGCAGCTTAGATCTTAACAATGAGCAGTTCTTC
CASSLDLNNEQFF
>TRBD2|TRBV18|TRBJ2-1|14
TGTGCCAGCTCCCCCGGACTAGCGGGGAATGAGCAGTTCTTC
CASSPGLAGNEQFF
>TRBD2|TRBV5-4|TRBJ2-7|15
TGTGCCAGCAGCCGACTGGGACTAGCGGAATACGAGCAGTACTTC
CASSRLGLAEYEQYF
>TRBD1|TRBV27|TRBJ1-1|14
TGTGCCAGCAGTTCTAGGACAGGGAACACTGAAGCTTTCTTT
CASSSRTGNTEAFF
>NA|TRBV7-2|TRBJ2-2|16
TGTGCCAGCAGCTTGGGTGTAAGCGCGAACACCGGGGAGCTGTTTTTT
CASSLGVSANTGELFF
>NA|TRBV14|TRBJ2-3|16
TGTGCCAGCAGCCAAGATGTAGCAAGCTTCACAGATACGCAGTATTTT
CASSQDVASFTDTQYF